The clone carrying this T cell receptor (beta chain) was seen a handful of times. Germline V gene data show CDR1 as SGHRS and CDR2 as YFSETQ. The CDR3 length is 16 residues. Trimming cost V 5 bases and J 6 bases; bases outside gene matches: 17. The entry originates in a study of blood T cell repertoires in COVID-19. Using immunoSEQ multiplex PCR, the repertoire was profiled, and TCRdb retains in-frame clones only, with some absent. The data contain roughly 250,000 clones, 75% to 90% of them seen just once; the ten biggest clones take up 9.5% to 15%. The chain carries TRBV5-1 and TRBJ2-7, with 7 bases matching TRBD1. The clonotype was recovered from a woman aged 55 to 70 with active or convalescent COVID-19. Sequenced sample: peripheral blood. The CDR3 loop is CASRGRTGAGWGEQYF. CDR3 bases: TGCGCCAGCAGAGGTCGTACAGGGGCTGGGTGGGGCGAGCAGTACTTC.